This record covers a single TCR beta chain. The data stem from a study of cytomegalovirus exposure and HLA in healthy donors. The V and J ends lost 0 bases and 3 bases, in that order; junction bases with no gene match: 6. The CDR3 is 16 amino acids. The V gene's germline CDR1 is SGHKS and CDR2 YYEKEE (reference sequence). 60 Vbeta and 13 Jbeta primers were used in PCR. Here immunoSEQ multiplex PCR was the method, and the copy in TCRdb shows in-frame clones only, minus some. The data show roughly 100,000 clones, with 69% seen just once and around 3.5% held by the top ten. The V call is TRBV5-5, the J call TRBJ2-3, with 8 bases that match TRBD2. This receptor was taken from a man aged 25 to 40 in good health and CMV-seronegative. The sample consisted of PBMCs. CDR3 amino acids: CASSLAEAGVTDTQYF. In DNA form, the CDR3 reads TGTGCCAGCAGCTTGGCCGAAGCGGGAGTTACAGATACGCAGTATTTT.